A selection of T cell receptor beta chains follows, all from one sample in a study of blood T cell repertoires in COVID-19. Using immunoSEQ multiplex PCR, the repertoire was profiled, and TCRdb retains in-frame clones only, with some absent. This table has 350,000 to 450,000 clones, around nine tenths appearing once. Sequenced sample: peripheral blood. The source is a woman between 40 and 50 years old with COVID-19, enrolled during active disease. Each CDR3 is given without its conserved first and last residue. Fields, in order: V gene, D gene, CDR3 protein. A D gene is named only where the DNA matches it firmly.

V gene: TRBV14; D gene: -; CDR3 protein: ASSPGLLVGYT
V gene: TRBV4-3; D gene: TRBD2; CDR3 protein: ASSQWYGSGRAPIPYEQY
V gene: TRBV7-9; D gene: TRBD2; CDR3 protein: ASSFQVQGGSEQY
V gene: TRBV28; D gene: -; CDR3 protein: ASSLESSYNEQF
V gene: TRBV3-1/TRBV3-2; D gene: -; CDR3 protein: ASSQGEGQGSTGELF
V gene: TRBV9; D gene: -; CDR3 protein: ASSSSSNTGELF
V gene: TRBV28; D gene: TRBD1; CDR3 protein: ASSLLRDRGHEQY
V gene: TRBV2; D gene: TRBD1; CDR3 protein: ASRGQSYEQY
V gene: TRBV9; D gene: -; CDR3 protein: ASSVDRDSGNTIY
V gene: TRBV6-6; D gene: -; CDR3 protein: ASSSRRAYEQY
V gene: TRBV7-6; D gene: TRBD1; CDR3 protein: ASSSGTGISSYNSPLH
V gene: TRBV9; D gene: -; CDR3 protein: ASQGLLGYT
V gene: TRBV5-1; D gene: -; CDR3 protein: ASSLEVTSMAYEQY
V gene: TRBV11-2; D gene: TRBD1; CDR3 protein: ASSGIKPGQRKNIQY
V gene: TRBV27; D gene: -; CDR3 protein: ASSPPGIMTYEQY
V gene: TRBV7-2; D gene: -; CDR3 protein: ASSSFLTGNTEAF
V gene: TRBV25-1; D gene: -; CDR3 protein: ASSPRGFDNEQF
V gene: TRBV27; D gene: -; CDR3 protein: ASSLRFSFDNSPLH
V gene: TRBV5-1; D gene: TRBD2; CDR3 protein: ASSLNGLAQSYEQY
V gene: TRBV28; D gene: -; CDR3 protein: ASRTSYEQY
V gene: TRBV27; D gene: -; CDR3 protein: ASSSRDSYNEQF
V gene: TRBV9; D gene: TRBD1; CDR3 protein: ASGDRAVNEKLF
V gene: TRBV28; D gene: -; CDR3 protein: ASSGGGRISGANVLT
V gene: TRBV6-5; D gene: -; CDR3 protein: ASSYVRITSNYGYT
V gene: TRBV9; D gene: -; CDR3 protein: ASSVGEGGLGSTPLH
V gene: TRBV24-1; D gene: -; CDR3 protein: ATSGGVQETQY
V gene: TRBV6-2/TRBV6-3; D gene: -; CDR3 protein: ASSYSEAVSYNEQF
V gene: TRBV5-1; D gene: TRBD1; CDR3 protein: ASSGGTGEDYGYT
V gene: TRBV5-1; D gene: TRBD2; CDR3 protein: ASSLILAGGKETQY
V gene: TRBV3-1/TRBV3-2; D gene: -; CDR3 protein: ASSRTDYYEQY
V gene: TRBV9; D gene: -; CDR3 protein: ASSVGAGKLF
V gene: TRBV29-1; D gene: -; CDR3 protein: SVEDRPRTGNEKLF
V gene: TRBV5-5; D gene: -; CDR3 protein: ASSLKGVGQPQH
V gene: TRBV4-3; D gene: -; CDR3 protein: ASSQELRRGYSTDTQY
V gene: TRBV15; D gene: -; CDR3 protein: ATSRTPRVALKETQY